This TCR beta chain was profiled in a study of blood T cell repertoires in COVID-19. Germline loops: CDR1 MNHNY, CDR2 SVGAGI (reference sequence). V lost 2 bases, J lost 5 bases, and 9 bases lay in between. This CDR3 has 14 amino acids. Participant age was roughly 18 to 90 years, and participants resided in fewer than 30 US areas. Methods used by the authors: Estimation of nucleated cell counts was performed using reference gene primer amplification. Profiling relied on immunoSEQ multiplex PCR, and the TCRdb table lists in-frame clones only, not all of them. V and J calls and clone size come straight from that table; D and trimming were deduced from the DNA. This sample yields approximately 230,000 clones, of which 85% to 90% are seen a single time; around 4% belongs to the top ten.

The chain couples TRBV6-6 to TRBJ2-2; the D gene is possibly TRBD1 (5 bases). This TCR came from a woman in her twenties or thirties who had recovered from COVID-19. The sample consisted of PBMCs or T cells enriched from blood (not recorded which). The CDR3 loop reads CASSYGAKTGELFF. CDR3 in DNA: TGTGCCAGCAGTTACGGGGCTAAAACCGGGGAGCTGTTTTTT.